Below are 21 T cell receptor beta chains sequenced from a single sample in a study of cytomegalovirus exposure and HLA in healthy donors. With 60 Vbeta and 13 Jbeta primers, the PCR was carried out. The repertoire was sequenced with immunoSEQ multiplex PCR; TCRdb's copy has only in-frame clones and lacks some. Here the sample spans 150,000 to 200,000 clones, roughly 80% being singletons. Sequenced sample: PBMCs. All receptors come from a woman younger than 30 in good health and CMV-seronegative.

The chain employs TRBV5-8 and TRBJ2-2, with 7 bases that match TRBD1. This CDR3 has 14 residues. Trimming cost V 0 bases and J 10 bases; bases outside gene matches: 6. The V gene's germline CDR1 is SGHTS and CDR2 YDEGEE. CDR3 residues: CASSLDDRAPELFF. The CDR3 nucleotides read TGTGCCAGCAGCTTGGATGACAGGGCGCCGGAGCTGTTTTTT.

The chain combines TRBV7-9 with TRBJ2-1, with D perhaps TRBD1 (6 bases). The CDR3 runs to 15 residues. Germline V gene lookup returns CDR1 SEHNR and CDR2 FQNEAQ (reference sequence). Trimming pared 4 bases from V and 3 bases from J, leaving 13 bases between. CDR3 nucleotide sequence: TGTGCCAGCAGCTCCTCCGGGACACACTACAATGAGCAGTTCTTC. This translates into CASSSSGTHYNEQFF.

This chain uses TRBV4-3 with TRBJ2-1, with 13 bases matching TRBD2. The CDR3 totals 18 residues. Germline assignment: CDR1 LGHNA and CDR2 YSLEER. The J segment lost 8 bases and the V segment lost 2 bases, leaving 12 bases of the junction unmatched. The CDR3 DNA reads TGCGCCAGCAGCCAAAACCCACTAGCGGGAGGGCGGGGGGATGAGCAGTTCTTC. It specifies CASSQNPLAGGRGDEQFF.

On this clone itself: At the DNA level, this CDR3 is encoded by other sequences in the same sample as well. The chain recombines TRBV12-5 with TRBJ2-1, with 10 positions matching TRBD2. Germline values: CDR1 LGHNT, CDR2 FRNRAP. The CDR3 is made up of 15 amino acids. V shed 3 bases, J shed 6 bases, and the junction held 5 bases outside the gene matches. CDR3: CASGLGLAESNEQFF. In DNA form, the CDR3 reads TGTGCTAGTGGTTTAGGACTAGCGGAATCCAATGAGCAGTTCTTC.

V and J are TRBV5-8 and TRBJ1-1; the match to TRBD1 covers 7 bases. Germline assignment: CDR1 SGHTS and CDR2 YDEGEE. CDR3 length equals 15 residues. With 4 bases clipped from V and 1 base from J, the junction kept 7 bases outside the gene matches. CDR3 amino acids: CASSTVKGANTEAFF. As DNA, the CDR3 is TGTGCCAGCAGCACCGTTAAGGGGGCGAACACTGAAGCTTTCTTT.

The gene calls are TRBV2 and TRBJ2-5; the match to TRBD1 covers 10 bases. The V gene end was trimmed by 7 bases and the J gene end by 2 bases; junction bases not matched to a gene: 7. Per germline, CDR1 SNHLY and CDR2 FYNNEI. The CDR3 extends over 15 amino acids. CDR3 bases: TGTGCCAGCATTGGGACAGGGGTGAGACAAGAGACCCAGTACTTC. Protein sequence: CASIGTGVRQETQYF.

CDR3 DNA: TGCGCCAGCAGCCAAGATACAACAGATACGCAGTATTTT. Its protein product is CASSQDTTDTQYF. The rearrangement joins TRBV4-3 to TRBJ2-3; the D is unclear. CDR1 is LGHNA, CDR2 YSLEER, per germline. V shed 0 bases and J shed 3 bases, with 4 bases lying between them. This CDR3 spans 13 amino acids.

About this clone itself: The sample has other DNA sequences that encode this CDR3 too. The V call is TRBV12-5, the J call TRBJ2-2; D gene uncertain. Between the trimmed V and J ends, which lost 6 bases and 6 bases, there was a span of 8 bases. CDR3 size: 12 residues. Germline CDR1 is LGHNT and CDR2 is FRNRAP. CDR3 nucleotides: TGTGCTAGTGGAAGCGATTCCGGGGAGCTGTTTTTT. Translated, it gives CASGSDSGELFF.

This rearrangement joins TRBV19 to TRBJ1-2; 9 positions match TRBD1. The CDR3 totals 16 residues. J gave up 2 bases and V 4 bases, and 8 bases lay outside the gene matches. CDR1 and CDR2 (germline): LNHDA, SQIVND (reference sequence). The CDR3 DNA follows: TGTGCCAGTAGTACCGGGACAGGGCCCACGAACTATGGCTACACCTTC. This gives the protein CASSTGTGPTNYGYTF.

DNA for the CDR3: TGTGCCAGCAGTTTCACAGTCTCTGGGGCCAACGTCCTGACTTTC. Amino acids: CASSFTVSGANVLTF. V usage is TRBV6-1 and J usage is TRBJ2-6; the D is unclear. The V end lost 5 bases, the J end lost 0 bases, and 8 bases lay between the germline ends. The germline V gene has CDR1 MNHNS and CDR2 SASEGT. This CDR3 comprises 15 residues.

This clone was seen a handful of times. The chain couples TRBV6-5 to TRBJ2-1, with TRBD1 identical over 10 bases. With V trimmed by 4 bases and J by 4 bases, 7 bases remained unmatched. This CDR3 has 16 residues. The V gene's germline CDR1 is MNHEY and CDR2 SVGAGI. This CDR3 reads CASSSRTGGFYNEQFF. For the CDR3, the DNA is TGTGCCAGCAGTTCCCGGACAGGGGGTTTTTACAATGAGCAGTTCTTC.

This chain uses TRBV4-1 with TRBJ1-4; D ambiguous. Trimming pared 4 bases from V and 8 bases from J, leaving 14 bases between. This CDR3 region has 14 residues. Germline V gene sequence: CDR1 MGHRA, CDR2 YSYEKL. This CDR3 reads CASSPSWPGEKLFF. DNA of the CDR3: TGCGCCAGCAGCCCCTCTTGGCCGGGGGAAAAACTGTTTTTT.

The chain has TRBV5-4 and TRBJ1-4; no firm D call. The ends were cut back, 0 bases at V and 6 bases at J, with 6 bases in the middle. CDR1 and CDR2 from the germline V gene are SGHNT and YYREEE (reference sequence). The CDR3 has 13 residues. CDR3 in amino acids: CASSLVEDEKLFF. The CDR3 nucleotides are TGTGCCAGCAGCTTGGTGGAGGATGAAAAACTGTTTTTT.

This clone was detected only a few times. The chain couples TRBV4-1 to TRBJ2-2; 7 bases are shared with TRBD2. CDR3 length: 16 residues. Germline V lookup: CDR1 MGHRA, CDR2 YSYEKL. V was clipped by 1 base and J by 8 bases; unmatched bases: 10. This chain's CDR3 is CASSQGLAVGDGELFF. CDR3 nucleotide sequence: TGCGCCAGCAGCCAAGGGCTAGCGGTGGGGGATGGGGAGCTGTTTTTT.

V is TRBV12-5 and J is TRBJ2-3; the D is unclear. V lost 6 bases to trimming and J lost 4 bases, with 8 bases between them. CDR1 and CDR2 (germline): LGHNT, FRNRAP. CDR3 length: 12 residues. This CDR3 reads CASGHASDTQYF. The CDR3 bases are TGTGCTAGTGGACATGCCTCAGATACGCAGTATTTT. The whole variable domain, remainder taken from reference TRBV12-5 and TRBJ2-3, is DARVTQTPRHKVTEMGQEVTMRCQPILGHNTVFWYRQTMMQGLELLAYFRNRAPLDDSGMPKDRFSAEMPDATLATLKIQPSEPRDSAVYFCASGHASDTQYFGPGTRLTVL.

This rearrangement joins TRBV15 to TRBJ1-1; D perhaps matches TRBD1 (6 bases). Trimming shortened V by 6 bases and J by 1 base, and 12 bases separated the two germline ends. Germline V gives CDR1 LNHNV, CDR2 YYDKDF (reference sequence). This CDR3 has 14 amino acids. The CDR3 DNA sequence: TGTGCCACCAGTAAGGGGGGGGAGAACACTGAAGCTTTCTTT. Translating gives CATSKGGENTEAFF.

The chain couples TRBV5-1 to TRBJ1-2; a possible D gene is TRBD1 (5 bases). This CDR3 region has 13 residues. Germline V gene lookup returns CDR1 SGHRS and CDR2 YFSETQ. Trimming cost V 0 bases and J 4 bases, with 7 bases left between them. The DNA for the CDR3 is TGCGCCAGCAGCTTGGAAGGGGTCTATGGCTACACCTTC. It specifies CASSLEGVYGYTF.

The chain joins TRBV4-2 to TRBJ2-2; 7 bases are a match to TRBD2. From germline, CDR1 is LGHNA and CDR2 YNFKEQ. This CDR3 region has 17 residues. Trimming took 3 bases from V and 2 from J; bases not matched to a gene: 9. In DNA form, the CDR3 reads TGTGCCAGCAGCCATGAACTCGGGACTACAAACACCGGGGAGCTGTTTTTT. Protein product: CASSHELGTTNTGELFF.

The chain links TRBV29-1 to TRBJ2-4; no firm D call. The CDR3 is made up of 19 amino acids. Germline CDR1 and CDR2: SQVTM and ANQGSEA. Trimming took 1 base from V and 2 from J, leaving 24 bases between them. The CDR3 sequence: CSVEGADTNLLLSKNIQYF. CDR3 sequence (DNA): TGCAGCGTTGAAGGCGCGGATACTAATCTACTACTATCCAAAAACATTCAGTACTTC.

V gene TRBV19 combines with J gene TRBJ1-1; 7 nucleotides agree with TRBD1. CDR3 length: 16 residues. V dropped 4 bases and J dropped 1; count of bases not matched to a gene: 9. The germline V gene has CDR1 LNHDA and CDR2 SQIVND (reference sequence). Here the CDR3 DNA reads TGTGCCAGTAGTAGTTCTTCGCGACAGGGGAACACTGAAGCTTTCTTT. It specifies CASSSSSRQGNTEAFF.

The rearrangement links TRBV7-9 to TRBJ2-3; D might be TRBD1 (7 bases). This CDR3 spans 13 amino acids. Trimming pared 4 bases from V and 6 bases from J, leaving 11 bases between. Germline V CDR1 and CDR2: SEHNR, FQNEAQ (reference sequence). This CDR3 is CASSSRGADTQYF. DNA for the CDR3: TGTGCCAGCAGCTCCAGGGGGGCCGATACGCAGTATTTT.